This record looks at one T cell receptor (beta chain) sequence and its context. Its target is unknown. The source of the sample is a study of TIL therapy for anti-PD-1-resistant metastatic lung cancer. Whole-study results and caveats: This highly selected cohort may not generalize to typical lung cancer patients.

As to time point: pre-treatment sample, taken before nivolumab and TIL therapy. This was the immunoSEQ v3 assay. TCRdb keeps only in-frame clones here, not all; method: immunoSEQ multiplex PCR. The table includes 60,000 or so clones, 55% to 75% detected once. V lost 3 bases and J lost 4, with 8 bases in between. The CDR3 spans 13 residues. The germline gives CDR1 SEHNR, CDR2 FQNEAQ (reference sequence). This chain uses TRBV7-9 with TRBJ2-3; unclear D gene. The TCR comes from a person aged 25 to 85 with non-small cell lung cancer. Source: blood, taken at baseline. DNA for the CDR3: TGTGCCAGCAGCTTTTTTGGCTCAGATACGCAGTATTTT. Translation gives CASSFFGSDTQYF. Variable domain in full (rest from reference TRBV7-9 and TRBJ2-3): DTGVSQNPRHKITKRGQNVTFRCDPISEHNRLYWYRQTLGQGPEFLTYFQNEAQLEKSRLLSDRFSAERPKGSFSTLEIQRTEQGDSAMYLCASSFFGSDTQYFGPGTRLTVL.